The following is a T cell receptor beta chain sequence with its context. Antigen specificity is unknown. The data were taken from a study of cytomegalovirus exposure and HLA in healthy donors. General study findings and limits: Researchers reported that a few CMV-associated chains were confirmed in vitro as CMV antigen-specific. There were 150 or so TCR beta chains listed as cytomegalovirus-associated. According to reports, the classifier identified cytomegalovirus status with high specificity and sensitivity.

Assay used: immunoSEQ multiplex PCR; TCRdb lists only in-frame clones, some missing. The repertoire consists of about 160,000 clones, with 80% to 90% occurring once and the leading ten covering 2% to 2.5%. Material for sequencing was PBMCs. The TCR sequence derives from a woman aged 18-35 years in good health and CMV-seronegative.

The CDR3 DNA is TGTGCCAGCAGCTCGAAGGGGGCCCAAGAGACCCAGTACTTC. Translated, it gives CASSSKGAQETQYF. This sequence joins TRBV7-3 and TRBJ2-5, with 7 bases aligning to TRBD1. J was trimmed by 1 base and V by 4 bases; bases with no gene match: 3. Germline CDR1 and CDR2: SGHTA and FQGTGA. The CDR3 runs to 14 residues. The full variable domain, completed using reference TRBV7-3 and TRBJ2-5, is GAGVSQTPSNKVTEKGKYVELRCDPISGHTALYWYRQSLGQGPEFLIYFQGTGAADDSGLPNDRFFAVRPEGSVSTLKIQRTERGDSAVYLCASSSKGAQETQYFGPGTRLLVL.